This T cell receptor beta chain was recorded in a study of blood T cell repertoires in COVID-19 (dated by TCRdb to 2020 to 2022). In the study overall: The collaborator samples originated in the United States, Italy and Spain and spanned the acute and convalescent phases of COVID-19. The prospective study material was composed of cDNA or gDNA derived from T cells, B-cell-depleted T cells, or PBMCs. The dataset comprised deeply sampled blood TCRbeta repertoires from subjects exposed to, actively infected with, or recovered from COVID-19. The repertoires were released in a freely available public database meant as a resource for research on the immune response to SARS-CoV-2. The samples were drawn from two sources: the first 160 participants of the ongoing ImmuneRACE study, and 1,200 or so subjects contributed by 6 global collaborators. Nearly every sample came with metadata listing a de-identified subject ID, COVID-19 status, age in years and sex. Where available, HLA class I and class II types were obtained from metadata supplied by the sample provider rather than from assay-based typing.

Study-level results and caveats: Clinical and demographic metadata were provided uncurated, with the amount varying by source and participant.

The collaborating institutions used their own protocols to collect whole blood in K2EDTA tubes. For TCRbeta analysis, collaborators shipped samples in one of three forms: frozen whole blood, isolated PBMCs, or DNA extracted from either of those sample types. The CDR3, cysteine through phenylalanine, is 16 amino acids long. CDR3 DNA only is kept here, 48 bases in frame from base 1. V is pruned by 4 bases and J by 4 bases, leaving 9 bases of the junction without a gene match. The CDR1 and CDR2 encoded by the germline V gene (reference sequence) are LNHNV and YYDKDF. With regard to this clone: Its specific antigen is unknown. Within one base of it there is no much larger clone, and no base qualities were kept.

TCRbeta CDR3 regions were amplified from genomic DNA by means of the immunoSEQ Assay, a bias-controlled multiplex PCR. The original pipeline was this. The number of nucleated cells in each sample was estimated by amplification of reference gene primers within the assay. Sequence reads were collapsed and filtered to measure the absolute abundance of every unique TCRbeta CDR3 rearrangement. Productive Simpson clonality was computed per sample as the square root of Simpson's diversity index over productive rearrangements. TCRdb obtained this table from immuneACCESS and retained in-frame rearrangements with V and J assigned. These tables miss some clones; where compared with another copy, unresolved V genes account for less than half of the shortfall, and the remainder is unexplained. That table is the source of V, J and clone size, and D and trimming were worked out from the DNA. The table for this sample lists about 200,000 clones; roughly 88% of them were counted only once. The ten largest clones represent roughly 1.5% of the sample.

Material for sequencing was peripheral blood. Recombination connected TRBV15 to TRBJ2-3, and 9 junctional nucleotides match TRBD1. The receptor was derived from a man aged 18 to 30 with active or convalescent COVID-19. The CDR3 protein: CATSIPGQGYADTQYF. The nucleotide sequence reads as follows: TGTGCCACCAGCATACCAGGACAGGGGTACGCAGATACGCAGTATTTT.